Described below is a single T cell receptor (beta chain) sequence and its context. Antigen specificity is unknown. These data come from a study of cytomegalovirus exposure and HLA in healthy donors. Whole-study context: Genotyping of roughly 400 donors showed that over 65% belonged to the Caucasian-associated ancestry cluster.

V gave up 0 bases and J gave up 6 bases, with 9 bases separating them. CDR1 is MNHNY and CDR2 is SVGAGI in the germline V gene (reference sequence). CDR3 length equals 13 residues. Findings of the study overall: Later on, a genetic analysis was performed. It linked a missense variant in DCLRE1C with V- and J-gene trimming of TCR beta.

Primers: 60 Vbeta forward and 13 Jbeta reverse. Per the authors' pipeline: It was a later analysis that counted 75 million to 90 million unique TCR beta chains, of which about 10 million were shared. TCRdb keeps only in-frame clones here, not all; method: immunoSEQ multiplex PCR. D and trimming come from the DNA, and the V and J calls and clone size come from that table. The data contain 180,000 or so clones, 65% to 85% of them singletons. The sample taken for sequencing was PBMCs. The gene calls are TRBV6-6 and TRBJ2-7; the D is unclear. The origin of this receptor is a female donor in good health and CMV-seronegative. The CDR3 DNA reads as TGTGCCAGCAGTTACTCGATATTGGCCGAGCAGTACTTC. Translating gives CASSYSILAEQYF.